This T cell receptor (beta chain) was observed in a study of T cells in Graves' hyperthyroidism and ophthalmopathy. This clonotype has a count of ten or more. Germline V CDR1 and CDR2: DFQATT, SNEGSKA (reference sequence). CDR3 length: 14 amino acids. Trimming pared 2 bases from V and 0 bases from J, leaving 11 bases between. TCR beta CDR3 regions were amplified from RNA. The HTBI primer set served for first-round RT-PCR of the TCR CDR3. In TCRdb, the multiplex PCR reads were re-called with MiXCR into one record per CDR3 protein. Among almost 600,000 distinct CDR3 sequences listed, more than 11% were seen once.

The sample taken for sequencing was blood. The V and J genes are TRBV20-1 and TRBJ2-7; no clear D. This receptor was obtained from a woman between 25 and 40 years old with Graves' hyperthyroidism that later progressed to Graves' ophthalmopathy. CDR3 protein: CSARHPKSSYEQYF. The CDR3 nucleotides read TGCAGTGCTAGACACCCTAAAAGCTCCTACGAGCAGTACTTC.